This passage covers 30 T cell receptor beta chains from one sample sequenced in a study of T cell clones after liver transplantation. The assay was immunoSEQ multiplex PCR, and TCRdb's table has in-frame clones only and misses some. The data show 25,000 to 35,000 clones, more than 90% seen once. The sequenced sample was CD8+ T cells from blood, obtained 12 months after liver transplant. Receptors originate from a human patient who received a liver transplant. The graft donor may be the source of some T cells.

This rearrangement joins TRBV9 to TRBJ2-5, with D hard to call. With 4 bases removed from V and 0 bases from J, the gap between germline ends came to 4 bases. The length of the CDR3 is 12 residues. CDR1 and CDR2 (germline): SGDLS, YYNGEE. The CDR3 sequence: CASSPHQETQYF. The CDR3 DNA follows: TGTGCCAGCAGCCCCCACCAAGAGACCCAGTACTTC. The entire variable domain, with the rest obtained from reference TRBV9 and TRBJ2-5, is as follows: DSGVTQTPKHLITATGQRVTLRCSPRSGDLSVYWYQQSLDQGLQFLIQYYNGEERAKGNILERFSAQQFPDLHSELNLSSLELGDSALYFCASSPHQETQYFGPGTRLLVL.

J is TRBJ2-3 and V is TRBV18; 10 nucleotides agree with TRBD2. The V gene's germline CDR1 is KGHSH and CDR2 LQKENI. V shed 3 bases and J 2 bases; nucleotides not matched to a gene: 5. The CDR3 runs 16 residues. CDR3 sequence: CASSPLAGEPTDTQYF. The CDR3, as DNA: TGTGCCAGCTCACCCCTAGCGGGGGAGCCCACAGATACGCAGTATTTT. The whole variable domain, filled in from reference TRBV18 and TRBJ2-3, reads NAGVMQNPRHLVRRRGQEARLRCSPMKGHSHVYWYRQLPEEGLKFMVYLQKENIIDESGMPKERFSAEFPKEGPSILRIQQVVRGDSAAYFCASSPLAGEPTDTQYFGPGTRLTVL.

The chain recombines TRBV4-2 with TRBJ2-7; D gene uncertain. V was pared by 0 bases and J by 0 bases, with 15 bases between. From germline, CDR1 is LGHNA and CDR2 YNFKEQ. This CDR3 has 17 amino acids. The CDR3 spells CASSQDAFADLSYEQYF. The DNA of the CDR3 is TGTGCCAGCAGCCAAGATGCGTTTGCGGATCTCTCCTACGAGCAGTACTTC.

The CDR3 region is CASSESPGTGENEQFF. CDR3 bases: TGTGCCAGCAGTGAATCTCCGGGAACGGGGGAAAATGAGCAGTTCTTC. The chain combines TRBV25-1 with TRBJ2-1, with D perhaps TRBD2 (6 bases). The germline V and J ends were trimmed by 1 base and 7 bases, with 17 bases remaining between them. The CDR3 contains 16 residues. Germline CDR1 is MGHDK and CDR2 is SYGVNS.

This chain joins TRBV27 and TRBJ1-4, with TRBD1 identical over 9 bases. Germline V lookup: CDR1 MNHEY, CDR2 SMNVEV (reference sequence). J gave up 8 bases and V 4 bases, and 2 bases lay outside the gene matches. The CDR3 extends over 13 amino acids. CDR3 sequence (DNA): TGTGCCAGCAGTTCCGGACAGGGGGAAAAACTGTTTTTT. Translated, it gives CASSSGQGEKLFF.

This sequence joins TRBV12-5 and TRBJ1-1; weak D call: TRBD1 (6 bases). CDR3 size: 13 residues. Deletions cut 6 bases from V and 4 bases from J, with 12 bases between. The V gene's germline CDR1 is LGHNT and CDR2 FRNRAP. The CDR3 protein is CASGRGVSTEAFF. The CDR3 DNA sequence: TGTGCTAGTGGCAGGGGAGTTAGCACTGAAGCTTTCTTT.

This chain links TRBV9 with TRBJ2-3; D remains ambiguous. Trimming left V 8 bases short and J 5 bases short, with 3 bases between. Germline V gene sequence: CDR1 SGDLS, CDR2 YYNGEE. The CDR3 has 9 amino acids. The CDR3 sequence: CASGDTQYF. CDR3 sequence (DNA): TGTGCCAGTGGAGATACGCAGTATTTT.

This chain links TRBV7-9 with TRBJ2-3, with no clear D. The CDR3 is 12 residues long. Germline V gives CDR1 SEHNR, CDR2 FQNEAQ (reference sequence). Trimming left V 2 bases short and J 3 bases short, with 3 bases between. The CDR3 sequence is CASSLLTDTQYF. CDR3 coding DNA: TGTGCCAGCAGCTTATTGACAGATACGCAGTATTTT.

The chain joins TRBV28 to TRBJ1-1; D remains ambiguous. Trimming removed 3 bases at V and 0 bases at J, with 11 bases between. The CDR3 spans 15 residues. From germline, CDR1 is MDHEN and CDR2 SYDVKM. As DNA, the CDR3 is TGTGCCAGCAGTTTGGTGGGTCTCCTGAACACTGAAGCTTTCTTT. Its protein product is CASSLVGLLNTEAFF.

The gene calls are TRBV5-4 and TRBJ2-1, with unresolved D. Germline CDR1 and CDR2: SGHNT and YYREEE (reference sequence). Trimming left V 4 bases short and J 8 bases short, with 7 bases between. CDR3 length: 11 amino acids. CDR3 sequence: CASSLGYEQFF. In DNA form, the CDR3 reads TGTGCCAGCAGCCTTGGGTATGAGCAGTTCTTC.

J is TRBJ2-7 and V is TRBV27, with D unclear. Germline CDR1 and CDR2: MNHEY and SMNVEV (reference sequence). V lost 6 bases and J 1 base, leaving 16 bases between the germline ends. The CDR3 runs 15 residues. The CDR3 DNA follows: TGTGCCAGCAGAACCCAGCAGAAACTTTCCTACGAGCAGTACTTC. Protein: CASRTQQKLSYEQYF.

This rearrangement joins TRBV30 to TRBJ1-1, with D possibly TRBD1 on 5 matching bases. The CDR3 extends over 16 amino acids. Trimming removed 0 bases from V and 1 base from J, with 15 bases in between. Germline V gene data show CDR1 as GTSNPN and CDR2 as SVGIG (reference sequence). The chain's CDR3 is CAWSVLRGGRNTEAFF. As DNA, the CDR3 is TGTGCCTGGAGTGTACTCCGGGGGGGGAGGAACACTGAAGCTTTCTTT.

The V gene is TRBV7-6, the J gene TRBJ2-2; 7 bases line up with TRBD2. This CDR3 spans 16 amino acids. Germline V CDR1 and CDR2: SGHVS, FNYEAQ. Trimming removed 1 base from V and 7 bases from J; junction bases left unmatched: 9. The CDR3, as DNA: TGTGCCAGCAGCTTAGTGGCCGAAGCGGGGTTCGGGGAGCTGTTTTTT. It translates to CASSLVAEAGFGELFF.

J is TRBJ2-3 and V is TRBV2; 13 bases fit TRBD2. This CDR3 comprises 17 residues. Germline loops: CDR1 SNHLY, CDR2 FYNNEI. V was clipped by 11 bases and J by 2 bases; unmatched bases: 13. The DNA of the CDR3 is TGTGCCGTCGCCGGGACTAGCGGGATTGGTGTCACAGATACGCAGTATTTT. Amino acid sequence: CAVAGTSGIGVTDTQYF.

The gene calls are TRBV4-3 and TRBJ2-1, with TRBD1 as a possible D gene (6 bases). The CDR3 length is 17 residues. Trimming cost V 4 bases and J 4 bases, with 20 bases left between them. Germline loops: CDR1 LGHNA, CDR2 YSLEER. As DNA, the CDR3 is TGCGCCAGCAGCCCAAGCTCCAGGGGCTTTTCTTACAATGAGCAGTTCTTC. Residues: CASSPSSRGFSYNEQFF.

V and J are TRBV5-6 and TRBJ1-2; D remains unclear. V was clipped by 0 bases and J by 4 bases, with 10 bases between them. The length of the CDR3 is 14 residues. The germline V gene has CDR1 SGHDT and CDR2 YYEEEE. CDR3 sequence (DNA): TGTGCCAGCAGCTTGGGGGAAGCAGTCTATGGCTACACCTTC. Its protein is CASSLGEAVYGYTF.

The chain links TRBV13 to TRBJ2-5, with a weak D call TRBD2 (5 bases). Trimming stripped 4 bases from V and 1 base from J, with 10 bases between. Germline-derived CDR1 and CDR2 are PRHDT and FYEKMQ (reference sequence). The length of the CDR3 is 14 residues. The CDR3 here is CASSSGLSQETQYF. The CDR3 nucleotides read TGTGCCAGCAGCTCTGGACTTAGCCAAGAGACCCAGTACTTC.

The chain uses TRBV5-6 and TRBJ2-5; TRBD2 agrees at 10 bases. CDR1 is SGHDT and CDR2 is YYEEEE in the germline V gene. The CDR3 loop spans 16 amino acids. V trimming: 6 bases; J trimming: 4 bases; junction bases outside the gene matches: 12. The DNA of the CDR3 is TGTGCCAGCACCAGTCGGCTAGCGGGAGACCGAGAGACCCAGTACTTC. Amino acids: CASTSRLAGDRETQYF.

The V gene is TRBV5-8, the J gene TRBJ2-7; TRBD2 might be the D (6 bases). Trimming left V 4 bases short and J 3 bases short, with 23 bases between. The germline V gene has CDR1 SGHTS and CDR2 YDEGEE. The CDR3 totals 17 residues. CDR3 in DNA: TGTGCCAGCAGCGGGGCGCCGGCGGGGAGCATAAACTACGAGCAGTACTTC. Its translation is CASSGAPAGSINYEQYF.

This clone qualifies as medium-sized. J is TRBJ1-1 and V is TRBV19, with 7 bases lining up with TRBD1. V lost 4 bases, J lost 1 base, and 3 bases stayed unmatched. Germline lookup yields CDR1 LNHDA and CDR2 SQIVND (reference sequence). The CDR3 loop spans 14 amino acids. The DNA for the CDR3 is TGTGCCAGTAGTACACAGGGGTGGAACACTGAAGCTTTCTTT. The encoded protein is CASSTQGWNTEAFF.

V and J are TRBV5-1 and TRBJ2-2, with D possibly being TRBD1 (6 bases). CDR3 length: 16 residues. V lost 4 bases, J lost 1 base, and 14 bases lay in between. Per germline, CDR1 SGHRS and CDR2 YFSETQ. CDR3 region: CASSPPGQENTGELFF. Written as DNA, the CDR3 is TGCGCCAGCAGCCCTCCGGGACAAGAGAACACCGGGGAGCTGTTTTTT.

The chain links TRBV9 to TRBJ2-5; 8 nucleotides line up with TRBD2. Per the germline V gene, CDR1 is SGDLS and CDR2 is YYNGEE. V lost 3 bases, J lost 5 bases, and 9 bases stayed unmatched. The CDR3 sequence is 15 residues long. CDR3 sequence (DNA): TGTGCCAGCAGCGCCCCTCAGCGGGAGAAGGAGACCCAGTACTTC. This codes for CASSAPQREKETQYF.

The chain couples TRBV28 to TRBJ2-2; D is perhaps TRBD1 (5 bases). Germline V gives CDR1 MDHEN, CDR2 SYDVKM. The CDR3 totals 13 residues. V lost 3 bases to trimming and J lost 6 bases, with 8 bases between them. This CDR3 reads CASSFPGPGELFF. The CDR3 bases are TGTGCCAGCAGTTTCCCAGGGCCCGGGGAGCTGTTTTTT.

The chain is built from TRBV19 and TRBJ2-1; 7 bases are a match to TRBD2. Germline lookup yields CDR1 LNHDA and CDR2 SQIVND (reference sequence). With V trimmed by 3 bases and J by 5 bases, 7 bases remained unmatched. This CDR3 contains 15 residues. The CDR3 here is CASSMAWEGHNEQFF. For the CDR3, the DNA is TGTGCCAGTAGTATGGCGTGGGAGGGCCACAATGAGCAGTTCTTC.

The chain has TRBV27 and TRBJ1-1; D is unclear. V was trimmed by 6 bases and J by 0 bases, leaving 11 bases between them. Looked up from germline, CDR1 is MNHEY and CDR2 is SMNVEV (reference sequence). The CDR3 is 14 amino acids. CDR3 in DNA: TGTGCCAGCAGCAAAAATAACATGAACACTGAAGCTTTCTTT. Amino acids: CASSKNNMNTEAFF.

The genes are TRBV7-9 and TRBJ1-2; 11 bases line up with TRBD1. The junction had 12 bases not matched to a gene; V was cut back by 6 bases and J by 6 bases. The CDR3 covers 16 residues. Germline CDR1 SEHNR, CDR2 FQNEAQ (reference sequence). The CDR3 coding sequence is TGTGCCAGCAGTTTCTGGACAGGGGGCGCGTATAATGGCTACACCTTC. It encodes CASSFWTGGAYNGYTF.

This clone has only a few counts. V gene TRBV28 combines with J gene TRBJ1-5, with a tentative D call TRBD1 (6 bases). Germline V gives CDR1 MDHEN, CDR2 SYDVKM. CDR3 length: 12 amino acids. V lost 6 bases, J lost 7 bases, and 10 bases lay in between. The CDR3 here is CASRGQLQPQHF. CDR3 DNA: TGTGCCAGCAGAGGACAGTTACAGCCCCAGCATTTT.

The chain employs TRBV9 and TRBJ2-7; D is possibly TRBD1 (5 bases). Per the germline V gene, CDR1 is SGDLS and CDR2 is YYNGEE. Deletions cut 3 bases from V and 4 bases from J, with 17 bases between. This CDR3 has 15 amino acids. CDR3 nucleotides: TGTGCCAGCAGCGCAACACCAGGGTTAGAATACGAGCAGTACTTC. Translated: CASSATPGLEYEQYF.

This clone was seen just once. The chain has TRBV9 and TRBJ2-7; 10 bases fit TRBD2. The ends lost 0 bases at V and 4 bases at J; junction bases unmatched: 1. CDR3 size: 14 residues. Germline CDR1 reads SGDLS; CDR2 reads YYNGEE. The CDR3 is CASSVASGSYEQYF. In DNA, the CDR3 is TGTGCCAGCAGCGTAGCTAGCGGGAGTTACGAGCAGTACTTC.

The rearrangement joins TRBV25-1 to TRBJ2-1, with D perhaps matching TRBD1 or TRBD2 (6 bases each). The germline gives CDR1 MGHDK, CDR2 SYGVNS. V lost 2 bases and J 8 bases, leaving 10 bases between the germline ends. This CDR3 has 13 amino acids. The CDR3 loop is CASSERGEDEQFF. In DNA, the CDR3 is TGTGCCAGCAGTGAAAGGGGGGAGGATGAGCAGTTCTTC.